The 2 T cell receptor beta chains given below trace back to one sample, sequenced in a study of blood T cell repertoires in COVID-19. Using immunoSEQ multiplex PCR, the repertoire was profiled, and TCRdb retains in-frame clones only, with some absent. The table lists approximately 250,000 clones, roughly 84% of them singletons. Sequences were obtained from peripheral blood. Receptor source: a man aged 35 to 55 who had recovered from COVID-19.

V is TRBV6-5 and J is TRBJ2-2; 12 bases line up with TRBD2. Trimming took 8 bases from V and 7 from J; bases not matched to a gene: 8. This CDR3 comprises 15 residues. Germline V gene data show CDR1 as MNHEY and CDR2 as SVGAGI. CDR3 residues: CASGHLGLAGGELFF. In DNA form, the CDR3 reads TGTGCCAGCGGACACCTGGGACTAGCGGGCGGGGAGCTGTTTTTT.

This chain joins TRBV7-9 and TRBJ2-7; a weak D match, TRBD2 (8 bases). CDR1 SEHNR and CDR2 FQNEAQ come from the germline V gene (reference sequence). Trimming left V 5 bases short and J 2 bases short, with 16 bases between. The CDR3 covers 15 residues. For the CDR3, the DNA is TGTGCCAGCAGCCCCCGGGGGGGACAGCCCTACGAGCAGTACTTC. This encodes CASSPRGGQPYEQYF.